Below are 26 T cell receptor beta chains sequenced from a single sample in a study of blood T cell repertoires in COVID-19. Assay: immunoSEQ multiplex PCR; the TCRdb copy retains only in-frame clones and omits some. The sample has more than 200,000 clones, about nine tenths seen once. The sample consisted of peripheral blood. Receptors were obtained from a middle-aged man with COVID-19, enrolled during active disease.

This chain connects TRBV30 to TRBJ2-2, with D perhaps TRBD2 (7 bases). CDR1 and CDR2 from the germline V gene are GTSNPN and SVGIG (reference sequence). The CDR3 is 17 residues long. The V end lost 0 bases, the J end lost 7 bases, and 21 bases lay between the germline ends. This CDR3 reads CAWSVFFRGAISGELFF. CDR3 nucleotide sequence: TGTGCCTGGAGTGTATTCTTCCGGGGGGCCATTAGCGGGGAGCTGTTTTTT.

The CDR3 region is CASSLSTGAPSYNEQFF. CDR3 DNA sequence: TGTGCCAGCAGCCTTTCGACAGGGGCACCTTCCTACAATGAGCAGTTCTTC. The gene calls are TRBV3-1 (or the pseudogene TRBV3-2) and TRBJ2-1; 8 bases align to TRBD1. Per the germline V gene, CDR1 is LGHDT and CDR2 is YNNKEL (reference sequence). The CDR3 spans 17 residues. V gave up 4 bases and J gave up 1 base; unmatched junction bases: 9.

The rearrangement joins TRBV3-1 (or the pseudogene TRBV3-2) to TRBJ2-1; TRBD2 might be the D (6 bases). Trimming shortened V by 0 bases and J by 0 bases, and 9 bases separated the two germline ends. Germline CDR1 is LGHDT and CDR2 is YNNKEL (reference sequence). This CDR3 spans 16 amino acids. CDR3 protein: CASSQEAGSSYNEQFF. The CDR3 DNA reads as TGTGCCAGCAGCCAAGAAGCGGGCAGCTCCTACAATGAGCAGTTCTTC.

This chain's CDR3 is CSVGGGGNTIYF. The CDR3 nucleotides read TGCAGCGTTGGCGGAGGTGGAAACACCATATATTTT. The chain is built from TRBV29-1 and TRBJ1-3; no reliable D call. Trimming left V 4 bases short and J 3 bases short, with 7 bases between. The CDR3 runs 12 residues. CDR1 is SQVTM, CDR2 ANQGSEA, per germline.

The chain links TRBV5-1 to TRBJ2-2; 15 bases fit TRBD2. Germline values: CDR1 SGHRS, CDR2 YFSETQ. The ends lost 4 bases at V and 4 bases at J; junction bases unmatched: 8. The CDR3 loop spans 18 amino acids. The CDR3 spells CASSPGLAGGPATGELFF. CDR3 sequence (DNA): TGCGCCAGCAGCCCTGGACTAGCGGGAGGGCCAGCCACCGGGGAGCTGTTTTTT.

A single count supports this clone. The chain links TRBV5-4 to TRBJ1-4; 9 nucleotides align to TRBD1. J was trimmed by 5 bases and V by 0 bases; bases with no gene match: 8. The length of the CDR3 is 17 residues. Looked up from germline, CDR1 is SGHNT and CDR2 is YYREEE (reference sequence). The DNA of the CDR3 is TGTGCCAGCAGCTTGGAGGGACAGGGAAATCTAAATGAAAAACTGTTTTTT. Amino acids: CASSLEGQGNLNEKLFF. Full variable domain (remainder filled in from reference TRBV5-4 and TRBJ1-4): ETGVTQSPTHLIKTRGQQVTLRCSSQSGHNTVSWYQQALGQGPQFIFQYYREEENGRGNFPPRFSGLQFPNYSSELNVNALELDDSALYLCASSLEGQGNLNEKLFFGSGTQLSVL.

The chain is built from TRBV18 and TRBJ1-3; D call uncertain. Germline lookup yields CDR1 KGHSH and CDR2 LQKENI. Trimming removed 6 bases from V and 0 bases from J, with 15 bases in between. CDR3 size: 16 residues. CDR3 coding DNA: TGTGCCAGCTCGCCTTCCGACGGGATCTCTGGAAACACCATATATTTT. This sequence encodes CASSPSDGISGNTIYF.

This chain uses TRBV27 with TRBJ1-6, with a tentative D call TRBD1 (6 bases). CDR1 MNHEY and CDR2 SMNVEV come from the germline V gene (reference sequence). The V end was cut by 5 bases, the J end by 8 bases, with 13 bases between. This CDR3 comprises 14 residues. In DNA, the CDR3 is TGTGCCAGCAGTGCTAGGGGGTATGATTCACCCCTCCACTTT. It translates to CASSARGYDSPLHF.

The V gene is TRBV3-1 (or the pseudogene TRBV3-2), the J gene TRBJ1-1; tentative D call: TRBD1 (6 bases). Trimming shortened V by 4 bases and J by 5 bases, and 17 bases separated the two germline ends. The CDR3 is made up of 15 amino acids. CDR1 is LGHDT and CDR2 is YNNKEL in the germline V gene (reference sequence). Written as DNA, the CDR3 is TGTGCCAGCAGCCCCTTTGGGGGGGGCAGGACTGAAGCTTTCTTT. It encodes CASSPFGGGRTEAFF.

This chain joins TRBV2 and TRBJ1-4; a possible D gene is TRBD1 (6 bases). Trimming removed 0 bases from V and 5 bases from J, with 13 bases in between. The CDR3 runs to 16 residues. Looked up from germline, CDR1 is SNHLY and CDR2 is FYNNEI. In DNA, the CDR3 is TGTGCCAGCAGTGAAGCGCATAGGGGGGGGAATGAAAAACTGTTTTTT. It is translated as CASSEAHRGGNEKLFF.

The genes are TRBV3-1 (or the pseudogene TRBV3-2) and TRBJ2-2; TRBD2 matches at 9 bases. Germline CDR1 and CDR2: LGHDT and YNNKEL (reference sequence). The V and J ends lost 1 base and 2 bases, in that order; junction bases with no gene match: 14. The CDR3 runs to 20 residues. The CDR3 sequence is CASSQGERIAGAPNTGELFF. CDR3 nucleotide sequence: TGTGCCAGCAGCCAAGGAGAGAGAATAGCGGGGGCTCCAAACACCGGGGAGCTGTTTTTT.

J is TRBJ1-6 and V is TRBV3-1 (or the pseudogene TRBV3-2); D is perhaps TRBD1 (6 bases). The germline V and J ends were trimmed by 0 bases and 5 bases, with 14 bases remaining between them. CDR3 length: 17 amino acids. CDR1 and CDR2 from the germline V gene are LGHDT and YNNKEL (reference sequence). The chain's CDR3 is CASSQDRGAPNNSPLHF. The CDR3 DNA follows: TGTGCCAGCAGCCAAGATCGGGGGGCGCCTAATAATTCACCCCTCCACTTT.

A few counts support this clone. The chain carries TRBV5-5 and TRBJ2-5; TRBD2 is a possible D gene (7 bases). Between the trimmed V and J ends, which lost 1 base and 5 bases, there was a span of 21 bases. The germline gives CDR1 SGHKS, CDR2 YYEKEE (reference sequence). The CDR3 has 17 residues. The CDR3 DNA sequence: TGTGCCAGCAGCTTGTCGGAACAGGGAGGGAGAGGGGAGACCCAGTACTTC. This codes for CASSLSEQGGRGETQYF.

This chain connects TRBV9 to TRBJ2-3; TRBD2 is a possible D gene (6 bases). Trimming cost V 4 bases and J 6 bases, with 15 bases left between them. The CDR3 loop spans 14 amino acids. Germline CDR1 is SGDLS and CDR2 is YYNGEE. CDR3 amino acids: CASSSRLVGDTQYF. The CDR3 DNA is TGTGCCAGCAGCTCGCGACTAGTGGGGGATACGCAGTATTTT.

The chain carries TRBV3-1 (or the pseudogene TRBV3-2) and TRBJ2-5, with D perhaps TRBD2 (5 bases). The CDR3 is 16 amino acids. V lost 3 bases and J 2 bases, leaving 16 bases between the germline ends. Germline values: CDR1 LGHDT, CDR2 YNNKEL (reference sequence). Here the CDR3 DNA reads TGTGCCAGCAGCCATTTCGGGCTAGCCATACAAGAGACCCAGTACTTC. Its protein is CASSHFGLAIQETQYF.

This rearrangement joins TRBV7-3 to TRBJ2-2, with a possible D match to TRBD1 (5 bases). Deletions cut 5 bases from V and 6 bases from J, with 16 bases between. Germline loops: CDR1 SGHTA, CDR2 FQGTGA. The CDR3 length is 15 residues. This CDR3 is CASSPFQGFAGELFF. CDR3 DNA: TGTGCCAGCAGCCCATTCCAGGGTTTCGCCGGGGAGCTGTTTTTT.

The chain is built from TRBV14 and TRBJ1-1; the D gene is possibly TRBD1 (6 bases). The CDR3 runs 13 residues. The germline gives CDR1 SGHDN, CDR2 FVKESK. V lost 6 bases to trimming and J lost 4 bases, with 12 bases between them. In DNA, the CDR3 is TGTGCCAGCAGTTTACAGGGACCCACTGAAGCTTTCTTT. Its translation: CASSLQGPTEAFF.

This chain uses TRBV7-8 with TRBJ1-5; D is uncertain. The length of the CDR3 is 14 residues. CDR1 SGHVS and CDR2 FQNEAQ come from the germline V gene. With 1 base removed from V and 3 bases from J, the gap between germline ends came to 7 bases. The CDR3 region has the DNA TGTGCCAGCAGCTTAGGGCAGTCCAATCAGCCCCAGCATTTT. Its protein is CASSLGQSNQPQHF.

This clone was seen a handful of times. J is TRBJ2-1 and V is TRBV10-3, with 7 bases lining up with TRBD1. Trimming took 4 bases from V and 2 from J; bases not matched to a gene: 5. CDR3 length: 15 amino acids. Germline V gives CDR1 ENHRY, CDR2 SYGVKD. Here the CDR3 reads CAISGGTETYNEQFF. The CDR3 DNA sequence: TGTGCCATCAGTGGAGGGACAGAGACCTACAATGAGCAGTTCTTC.

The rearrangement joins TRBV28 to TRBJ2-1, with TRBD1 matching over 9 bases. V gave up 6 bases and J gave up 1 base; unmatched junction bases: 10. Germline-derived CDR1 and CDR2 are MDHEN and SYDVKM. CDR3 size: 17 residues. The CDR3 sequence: CASSWDRAVGSYNEQFF. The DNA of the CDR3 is TGTGCCAGCAGCTGGGACAGGGCGGTTGGGTCCTACAATGAGCAGTTCTTC.

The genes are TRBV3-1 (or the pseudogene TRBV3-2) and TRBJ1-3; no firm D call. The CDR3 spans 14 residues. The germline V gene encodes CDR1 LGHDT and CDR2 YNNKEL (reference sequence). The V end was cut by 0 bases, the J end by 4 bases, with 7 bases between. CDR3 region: CASSQDRYGNTIYF. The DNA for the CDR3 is TGTGCCAGCAGCCAAGACAGATACGGAAACACCATATATTTT.

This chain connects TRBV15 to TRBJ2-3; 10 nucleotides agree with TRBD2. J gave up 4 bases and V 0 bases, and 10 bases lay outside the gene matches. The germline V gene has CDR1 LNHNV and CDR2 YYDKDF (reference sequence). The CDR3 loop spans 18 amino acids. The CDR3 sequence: CATSRDPISGGASDTQYF. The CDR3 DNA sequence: TGTGCCACCAGCAGAGATCCGATAAGCGGGGGGGCGTCAGATACGCAGTATTTT.

The CDR3 DNA reads as TGTGCCAGCAGCTTGAGTAGCGGGGGGAGAGAGACCCAGTACTTC. It translates to CASSLSSGGRETQYF. J is TRBJ2-5 and V is TRBV5-4; 10 bases are a match to TRBD2. V lost 1 base and J lost 4; bases outside the gene matches: 4. The CDR3 sequence is 15 residues long. Germline CDR1 and CDR2: SGHNT and YYREEE (reference sequence).

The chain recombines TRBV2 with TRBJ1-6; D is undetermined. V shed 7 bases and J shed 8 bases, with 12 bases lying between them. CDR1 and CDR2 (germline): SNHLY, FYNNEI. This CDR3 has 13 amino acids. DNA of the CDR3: TGTGCCAGCAAACCGGTAGTGGATTCACCCCTCCACTTT. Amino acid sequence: CASKPVVDSPLHF.

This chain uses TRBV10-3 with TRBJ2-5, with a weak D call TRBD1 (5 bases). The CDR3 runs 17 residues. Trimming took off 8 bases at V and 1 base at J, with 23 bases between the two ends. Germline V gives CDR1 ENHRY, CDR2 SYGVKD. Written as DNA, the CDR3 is TGTGCCATCGTGGAATTGGACAAACGTAACCCCCAAGAGACCCAGTACTTC. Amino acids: CAIVELDKRNPQETQYF.

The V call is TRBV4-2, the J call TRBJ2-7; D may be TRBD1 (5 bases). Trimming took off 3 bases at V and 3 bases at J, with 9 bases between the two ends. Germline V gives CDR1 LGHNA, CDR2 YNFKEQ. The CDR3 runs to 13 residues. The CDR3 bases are TGTGCCAGCAGCCAGCAGGGTGGCTACGAGCAGTACTTC. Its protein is CASSQQGGYEQYF.